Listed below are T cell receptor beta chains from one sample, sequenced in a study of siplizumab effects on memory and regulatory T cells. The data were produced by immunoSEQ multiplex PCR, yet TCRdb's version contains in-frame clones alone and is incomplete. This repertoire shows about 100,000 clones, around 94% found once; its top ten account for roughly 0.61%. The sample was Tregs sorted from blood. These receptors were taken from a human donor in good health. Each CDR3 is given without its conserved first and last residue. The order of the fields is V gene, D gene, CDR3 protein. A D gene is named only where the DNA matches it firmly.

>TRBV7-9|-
ASSLRGARAEKLF
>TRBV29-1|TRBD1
SVDTGTGPTQY
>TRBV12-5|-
ASGSSADTQY
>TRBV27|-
ASSRRRSNQPQH
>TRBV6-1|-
ASKSGRTANQPQH
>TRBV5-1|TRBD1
ASSSTDRSLYNEQF
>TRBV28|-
ASSWRGSEQY
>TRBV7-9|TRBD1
ASQPSAVVGQGPEKLF
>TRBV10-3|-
AIAEPPRDTQY
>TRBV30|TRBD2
AWSVILAGGEQF
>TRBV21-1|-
ASSKSGLGHYEQY
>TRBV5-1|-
ASKGGQGGANVLT
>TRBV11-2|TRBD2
ASSESSGHYNEQF
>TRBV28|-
ASSLGGAGVSSTEAF
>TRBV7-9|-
ASSSLTSRNEQF
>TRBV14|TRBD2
ASSPAEREGRGNIQY
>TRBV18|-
ASSPMAGGAPRNTEAF
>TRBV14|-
ASSQMGWQGWQY
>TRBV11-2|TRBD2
ASSFQAGASYNEQF
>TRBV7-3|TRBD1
ASSLSGTGNYNEQF
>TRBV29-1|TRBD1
SADRGPAGEQY
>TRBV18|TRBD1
ASSPGTGGGYT
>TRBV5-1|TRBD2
ASSFPTRGTSGQNEQF
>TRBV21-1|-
ASSRVQGLARGYT
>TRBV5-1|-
ASSLPSRRAETQY
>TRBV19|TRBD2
ASSMGGRAFTQY
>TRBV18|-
ASSGRDPKNIQETQY
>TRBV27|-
ASSFRGTNTEAF
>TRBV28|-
ASRTSGVNTEAF
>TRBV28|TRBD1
ASSSRDRLRETQY
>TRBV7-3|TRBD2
ASSFAGGPGNEQF
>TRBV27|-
ASSLSGQAYNEQF
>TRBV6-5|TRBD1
ASSGPGQEIQPQH
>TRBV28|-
ASSLFSSTNTGELF
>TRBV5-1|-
ASSFKGATNEKLF
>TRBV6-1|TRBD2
ASRSLAGSYEQF
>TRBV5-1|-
ASSLIQYTGELF
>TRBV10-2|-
ATGPRSETEAF
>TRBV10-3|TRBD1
AISWGTGGNTIY
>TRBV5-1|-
ASSVRRGKNSYEQY
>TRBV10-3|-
AAWTVNTGELF
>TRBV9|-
ASSVSGDPYEQY
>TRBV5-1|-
ASHPGGNPYEQY
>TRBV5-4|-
ASSRTGTGELF
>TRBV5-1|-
ASSLGGVGNIQY
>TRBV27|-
ASSLLGTATSYEQY
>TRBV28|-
ASSPRNRANQPQH
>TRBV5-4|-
ASSLGLTDWNTEAF